These 10 T cell receptor beta chains share one sample of origin, sequenced in a study of T cells after yellow fever vaccination. A single record per CDR3 protein comes from TCRdb applying MiXCR to the 5' RACE reads. This sample has roughly 63,000 distinct CDR3 sequences, with approximately 7% found just once. The sample in question was CD8+ T cells sorted from PBMCs, obtained 15 days after the yellow fever booster vaccination. The receptors derive from a man aged 25-40 years who received the YFV17D yellow fever vaccine.

This clonotype was recorded many times. This sequence joins TRBV5-1 and TRBJ2-7, with TRBD2 as a possible D gene (6 bases). V gave up 3 bases and J gave up 1 base, with 14 bases separating them. Germline lookup yields CDR1 SGHRS and CDR2 YFSETQ. This CDR3 has 15 residues. CDR3 residues: CASSSVAGTSYEQYF. The CDR3 DNA follows: TGCGCCAGCAGCTCCGTGGCGGGAACATCCTACGAGCAGTACTTC.

This clonotype was recorded at least ten times. This chain links TRBV20-1 with TRBJ2-7, with D perhaps matching TRBD2 (5 bases). Germline V gives CDR1 DFQATT, CDR2 SNEGSKA (reference sequence). The CDR3 length is 13 residues. Trimming removed 6 bases at V and 3 bases at J, with 15 bases between. The CDR3 DNA is TGCAGTGCCCGAGAAGCGGATCTCTACGAGCAGTACTTC. Translating it yields CSAREADLYEQYF.

This clonotype was seen many times. The chain employs TRBV6-1 and TRBJ2-3, with 12 bases identical to TRBD2. Germline V gives CDR1 MNHNS, CDR2 SASEGT. Losses at the gene ends were 5 bases for V and 3 bases for J; bases not matched to a gene: 6. This CDR3 is 16 amino acids long. This chain's CDR3 is CASSQGLAGSTDTQYF. CDR3 nucleotides: TGTGCCAGCAGTCAAGGACTAGCGGGATCTACAGATACGCAGTATTTT.

This clonotype was found many times. The chain employs TRBV6-2 or TRBV6-3 and TRBJ2-1; D possibly matches TRBD1 or TRBD2 (6 bases each). V lost 7 bases, J lost 9 bases, and 16 bases lay in between. CDR3 length equals 13 residues. CDR1 MNHEY and CDR2 SVGEGT come from the germline V gene. The CDR3 is CASTQWGASEQFF. The DNA of the CDR3 is TGTGCCAGCACCCAGTGGGGGGCGAGTGAGCAGTTCTTC.

This clonotype was recorded at least ten times. The J gene is TRBJ2-7, the V gene TRBV7-3; 8 positions agree with TRBD1. CDR3 length: 17 residues. Germline V gene sequence: CDR1 SGHTA, CDR2 FQGTGA. Trimming removed 4 bases from V and 4 bases from J; junction bases left unmatched: 15. The DNA of the CDR3 is TGTGCCAGCAGCTCACCCAGGGTGGGGGACAGGTTGTACGAGCAGTACTTC. This encodes CASSSPRVGDRLYEQYF.

This clonotype was counted a few times. The gene calls are TRBV5-4 and TRBJ2-7; TRBD2 aligns across 12 bases. Per germline, CDR1 SGHNT and CDR2 YYREEE (reference sequence). The CDR3 extends over 15 amino acids. J gave up 5 bases and V 3 bases, and 6 bases lay outside the gene matches. The CDR3 DNA reads TGTGCCAGCAGCTCGACTAGCGGGAGATTGGACGAGCAGTACTTC. This codes for CASSSTSGRLDEQYF.

This clonotype was recorded many times. CDR3 bases: TGCAGTGCCCCAGAGCGGGAGGCCTACGAGCAGTACTTC. Translation: CSAPEREAYEQYF. J is TRBJ2-7 and V is TRBV20-1; the match to TRBD2 covers 9 bases. The CDR3 spans 13 residues. The J segment lost 2 bases and the V segment lost 6 bases, leaving 5 bases of the junction unmatched. Looked up from germline, CDR1 is DFQATT and CDR2 is SNEGSKA (reference sequence).

This clonotype came up many times. This chain joins TRBV12-3 or TRBV12-4 and TRBJ2-1; TRBD2 matches 10 bases. The CDR3 is 15 residues long. After removal of 4 bases from V and 2 bases from J, the junction contained 2 bases not matched to a gene. DNA for the CDR3: TGTGCCAGCAGTTGGACTAGCGGACCCTACAATGAGCAGTTCTTC. Its protein product is CASSWTSGPYNEQFF.

This clonotype was recorded at least ten times. The V and J genes are TRBV9 and TRBJ2-7; tentative D call: TRBD1 (6 bases). Germline V CDR1 and CDR2: SGDLS, YYNGEE. V lost 0 bases and J 4 bases, leaving 8 bases between the germline ends. This CDR3 is built from 13 residues. The CDR3 here is CASSVEGDYEQYF. CDR3 DNA: TGTGCCAGCAGCGTAGAGGGGGATTACGAGCAGTACTTC. The variable domain in full, completed from reference TRBV9 and TRBJ2-7, reads DSGVTQTPKHLITATGQRVTLRCSPRSGDLSVYWYQQSLDQGLQFLIQYYNGEERAKGNILERFSAQQFPDLHSELNLSSLELGDSALYFCASSVEGDYEQYFGPGTRLTVT.

This clonotype showed up many times. The V gene is TRBV6-2 or TRBV6-3, the J gene TRBJ2-2; TRBD2 might be the D (5 bases). This CDR3 is built from 13 residues. The ends were cut back, 2 bases at V and 6 bases at J, with 7 bases in the middle. Germline CDR1 and CDR2: MNHEY and SVGEGT. CDR3 DNA: TGTGCCAGCAGTTACGTGAGGGCCGGGGAGCTGTTTTTT. Its translation is CASSYVRAGELFF.